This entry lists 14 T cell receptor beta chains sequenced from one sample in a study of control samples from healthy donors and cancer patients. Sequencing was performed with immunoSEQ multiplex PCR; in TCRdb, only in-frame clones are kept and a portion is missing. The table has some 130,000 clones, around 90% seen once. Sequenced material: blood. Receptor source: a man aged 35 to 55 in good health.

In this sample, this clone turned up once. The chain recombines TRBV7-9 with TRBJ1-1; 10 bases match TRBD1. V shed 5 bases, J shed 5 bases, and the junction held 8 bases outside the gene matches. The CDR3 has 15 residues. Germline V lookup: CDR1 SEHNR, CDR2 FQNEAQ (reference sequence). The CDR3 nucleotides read TGTGCCAGCAGCAAGAGGACAGGGGGGGCAACTGAAGCTTTCTTT. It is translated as CASSKRTGGATEAFF. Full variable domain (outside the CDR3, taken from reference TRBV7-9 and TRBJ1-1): DTGVSQNPRHKITKRGQNVTFRCDPISEHNRLYWYRQTLGQGPEFLTYFQNEAQLEKSRLLSDRFSAERPKGSFSTLEIQRTEQGDSAMYLCASSKRTGGATEAFFGQGTRLTVV.

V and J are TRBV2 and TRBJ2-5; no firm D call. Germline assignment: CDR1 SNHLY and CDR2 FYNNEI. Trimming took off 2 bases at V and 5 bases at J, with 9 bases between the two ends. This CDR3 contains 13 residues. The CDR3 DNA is TGTGCCAGCAGTGAAATTCGGGCGGAGACCCAGTACTTC. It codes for CASSEIRAETQYF.

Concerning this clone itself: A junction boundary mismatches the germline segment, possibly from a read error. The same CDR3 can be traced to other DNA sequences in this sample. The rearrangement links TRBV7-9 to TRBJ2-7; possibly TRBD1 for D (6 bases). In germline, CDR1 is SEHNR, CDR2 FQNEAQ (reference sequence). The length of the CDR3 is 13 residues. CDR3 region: CASSLGTTYEQYF. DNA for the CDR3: TGTGCCAGCAGTTTAGGGACAACCTACGAGCAGTACTTC.

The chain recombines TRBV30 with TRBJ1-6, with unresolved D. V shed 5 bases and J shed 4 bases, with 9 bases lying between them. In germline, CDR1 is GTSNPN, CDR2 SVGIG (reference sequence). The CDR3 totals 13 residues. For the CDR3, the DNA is TGTGCCTGGTCTGTCATGTATAATTCACCCCTCCACTTT. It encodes CAWSVMYNSPLHF.

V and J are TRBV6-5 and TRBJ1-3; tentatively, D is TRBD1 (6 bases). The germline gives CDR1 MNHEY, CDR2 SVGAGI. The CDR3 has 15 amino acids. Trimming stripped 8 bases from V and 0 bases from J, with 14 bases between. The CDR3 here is CASRTTGYSGNTIYF. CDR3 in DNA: TGTGCCAGCCGCACGACAGGCTACTCTGGAAACACCATATATTTT.

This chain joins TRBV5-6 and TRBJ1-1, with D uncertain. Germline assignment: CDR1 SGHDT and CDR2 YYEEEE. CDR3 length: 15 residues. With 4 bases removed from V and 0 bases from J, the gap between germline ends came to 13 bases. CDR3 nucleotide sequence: TGTGCCAGCAGCCAAGAGCCACAGTTGAACACTGAAGCTTTCTTT. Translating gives CASSQEPQLNTEAFF.

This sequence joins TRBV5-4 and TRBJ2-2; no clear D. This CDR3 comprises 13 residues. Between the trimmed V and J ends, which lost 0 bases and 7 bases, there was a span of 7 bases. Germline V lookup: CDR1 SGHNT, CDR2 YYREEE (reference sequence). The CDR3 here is CASSLAAHGELFF. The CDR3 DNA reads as TGTGCCAGCAGCTTGGCGGCGCACGGGGAGCTGTTTTTT.

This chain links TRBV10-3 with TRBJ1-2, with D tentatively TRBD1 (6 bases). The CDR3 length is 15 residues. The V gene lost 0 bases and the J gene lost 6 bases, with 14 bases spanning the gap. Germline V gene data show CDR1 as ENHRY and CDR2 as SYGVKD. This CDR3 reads CAISESILGGDGYTF. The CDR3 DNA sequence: TGTGCCATCAGTGAGTCGATATTGGGGGGCGATGGCTACACCTTC.

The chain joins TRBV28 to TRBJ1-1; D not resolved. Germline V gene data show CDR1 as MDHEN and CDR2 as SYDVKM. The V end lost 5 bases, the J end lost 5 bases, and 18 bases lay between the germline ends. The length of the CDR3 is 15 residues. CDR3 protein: CASSTPTRPGTEAFF. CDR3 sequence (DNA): TGTGCCAGCAGTACCCCGACAAGGCCGGGAACTGAAGCTTTCTTT.

CDR3 sequence reads: CASSEAGSAHEQYF. For the CDR3, the DNA is TGTGCCAGCAGTGAAGCGGGGTCGGCCCACGAGCAGTACTTC. The chain is built from TRBV6-1 and TRBJ2-7; no clear D. With 0 bases removed from V and 5 bases from J, the gap between germline ends came to 11 bases. Germline lookup yields CDR1 MNHNS and CDR2 SASEGT. The CDR3 is 14 residues long.

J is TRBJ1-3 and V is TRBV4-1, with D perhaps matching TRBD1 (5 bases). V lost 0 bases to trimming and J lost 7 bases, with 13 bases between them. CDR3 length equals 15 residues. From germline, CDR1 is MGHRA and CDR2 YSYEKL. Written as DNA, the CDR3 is TGCGCCAGCAGCCAAGAAGCAGGGTTGGGTAACACCATATATTTT. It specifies CASSQEAGLGNTIYF.

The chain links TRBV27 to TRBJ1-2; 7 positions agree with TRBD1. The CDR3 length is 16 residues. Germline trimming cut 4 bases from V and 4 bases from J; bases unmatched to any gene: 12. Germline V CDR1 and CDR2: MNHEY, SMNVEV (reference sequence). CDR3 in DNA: TGTGCCAGCAGTTCCCGGGGCCTCGACAGGGTCTATGGCTACACCTTC. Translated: CASSSRGLDRVYGYTF.

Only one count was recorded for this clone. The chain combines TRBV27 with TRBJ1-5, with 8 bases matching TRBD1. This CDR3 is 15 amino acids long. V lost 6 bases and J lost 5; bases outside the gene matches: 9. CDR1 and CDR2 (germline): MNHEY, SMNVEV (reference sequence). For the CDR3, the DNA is TGTGCCAGCAGACTCGGGACAGGTGGGGATCAGCCCCAGCATTTT. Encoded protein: CASRLGTGGDQPQHF.

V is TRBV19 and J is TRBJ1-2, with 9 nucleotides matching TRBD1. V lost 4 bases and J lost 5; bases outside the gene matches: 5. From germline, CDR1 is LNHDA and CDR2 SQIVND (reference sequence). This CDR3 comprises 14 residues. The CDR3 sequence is CASSRSGTGYGYTF. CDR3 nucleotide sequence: TGTGCCAGTAGTAGGTCTGGGACAGGGTATGGCTACACCTTC.